This entry concerns a single T cell receptor (beta chain). Antigen: not known. This entry comes from a study of PD-1 blockade in classical Hodgkin lymphoma. Relapses following autologous stem cell transplantation were seen in all patients, with brentuximab vedotin exposure varying. V lost 7 bases to trimming and J lost 4 bases, with 16 bases between them. The length of the CDR3 is 14 residues. Germline CDR1 and CDR2: SNHLY and FYNNEI. Data came from immunoSEQ multiplex PCR; TCRdb stores just in-frame clones and leaves some out. The sample contains 150,000 or so clones, approximately 72% of which appear only once. General observations from the study: Those starting nivolumab under 1 year post-ASCT were excluded. Possible causes of repertoire differences, disease activity or prior therapy, remain undefined. Those achieving complete response showed baseline diversity like newly diagnosed patients. Significantly greater TCR diversity emerged by C4D1 in CD4+ cells but not CD8+ cells.

The sequence was obtained from a human donor with classical Hodgkin lymphoma. The V gene is TRBV2, the J gene TRBJ1-2; D ambiguous. Sequencing was performed on peripheral blood mononuclear cells (PBMCs), taken before the second cycle of nivolumab. The CDR3 region is CASISAAGFYGYTF. In nucleotides, the CDR3 is TGTGCCAGCATTAGTGCGGCCGGGTTCTATGGCTACACCTTC. The whole variable domain, filled in from reference TRBV2 and TRBJ1-2, reads EPEVTQTPSHQVTQMGQEVILRCVPISNHLYFYWYRQILGQKVEFLVSFYNNEISEKSEIFDDQFSVERPDGSNFTLKIRSTKLEDSAMYFCASISAAGFYGYTFGSGTRLTVV.